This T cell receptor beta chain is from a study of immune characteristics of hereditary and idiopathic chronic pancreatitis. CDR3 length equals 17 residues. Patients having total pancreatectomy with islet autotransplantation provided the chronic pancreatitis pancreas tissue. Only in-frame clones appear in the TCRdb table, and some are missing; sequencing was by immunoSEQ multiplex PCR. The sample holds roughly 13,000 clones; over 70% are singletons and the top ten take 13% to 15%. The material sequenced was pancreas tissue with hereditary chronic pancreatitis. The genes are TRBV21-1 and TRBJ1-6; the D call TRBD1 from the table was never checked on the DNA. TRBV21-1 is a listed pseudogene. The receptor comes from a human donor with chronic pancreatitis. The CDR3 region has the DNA TGTGCCAGCAGCAATCGTTGTTTGCCAGACTATAATTCACCCCTCCACTTT. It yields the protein CASSNRCLPDYNSPLHF.